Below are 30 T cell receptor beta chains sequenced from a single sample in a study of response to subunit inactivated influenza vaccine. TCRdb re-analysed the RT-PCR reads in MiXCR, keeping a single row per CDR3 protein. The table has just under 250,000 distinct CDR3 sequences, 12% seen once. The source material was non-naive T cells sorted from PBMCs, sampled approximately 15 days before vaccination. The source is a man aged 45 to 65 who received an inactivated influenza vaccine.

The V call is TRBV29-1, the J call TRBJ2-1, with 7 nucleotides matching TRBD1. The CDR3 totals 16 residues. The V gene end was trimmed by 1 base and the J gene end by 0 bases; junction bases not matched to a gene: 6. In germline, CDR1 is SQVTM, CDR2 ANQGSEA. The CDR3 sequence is CSVEVGAGGSYNEQFF. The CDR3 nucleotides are TGCAGCGTTGAAGTAGGGGCAGGGGGCTCCTACAATGAGCAGTTCTTC.

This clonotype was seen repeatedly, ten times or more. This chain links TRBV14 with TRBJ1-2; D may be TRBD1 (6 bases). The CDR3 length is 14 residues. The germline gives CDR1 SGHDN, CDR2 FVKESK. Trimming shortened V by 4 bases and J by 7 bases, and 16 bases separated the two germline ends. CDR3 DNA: TGTGCCAGCAGCCCCCTCGGGGGGGGCGGTGGCTACACCTTC. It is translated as CASSPLGGGGGYTF.

CDR3 sequence reads: CASSGGVYEQYF. As DNA, the CDR3 is TGTGCCAGCAGTGGAGGGGTTTACGAGCAGTACTTC. V is TRBV6-2 or TRBV6-3 and J is TRBJ2-7, with D maybe TRBD2 (6 bases). The CDR3 runs to 12 residues. Trimming shortened V by 5 bases and J by 4 bases, and 9 bases separated the two germline ends. Germline V gene lookup returns CDR1 MNHEY and CDR2 SVGEGT.

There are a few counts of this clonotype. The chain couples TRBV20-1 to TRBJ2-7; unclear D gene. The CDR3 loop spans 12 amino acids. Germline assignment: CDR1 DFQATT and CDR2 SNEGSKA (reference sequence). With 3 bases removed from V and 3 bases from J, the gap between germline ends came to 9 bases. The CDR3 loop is CSASVRSYEQYF. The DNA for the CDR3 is TGCAGTGCTAGTGTTCGGAGCTACGAGCAGTACTTC.

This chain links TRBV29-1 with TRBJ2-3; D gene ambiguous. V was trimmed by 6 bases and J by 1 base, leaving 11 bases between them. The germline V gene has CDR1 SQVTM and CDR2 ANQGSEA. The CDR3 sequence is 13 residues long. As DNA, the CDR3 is TGCAGCGTGCTTTGGGCCGGCACAGATACGCAGTATTTT. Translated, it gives CSVLWAGTDTQYF.

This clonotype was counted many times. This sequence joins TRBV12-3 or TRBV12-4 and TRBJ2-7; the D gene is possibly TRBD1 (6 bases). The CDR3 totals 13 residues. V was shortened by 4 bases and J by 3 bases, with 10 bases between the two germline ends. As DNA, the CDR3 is TGTGCCAGCAGTTGGGGACACAACTACGAGCAGTACTTC. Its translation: CASSWGHNYEQYF.

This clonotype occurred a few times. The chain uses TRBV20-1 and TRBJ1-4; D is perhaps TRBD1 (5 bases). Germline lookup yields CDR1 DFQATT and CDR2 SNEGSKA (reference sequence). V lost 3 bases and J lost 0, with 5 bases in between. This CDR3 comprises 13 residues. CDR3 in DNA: TGCAGTGCTAGGGGGGCAACTAATGAAAAACTGTTTTTT. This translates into CSARGATNEKLFF.

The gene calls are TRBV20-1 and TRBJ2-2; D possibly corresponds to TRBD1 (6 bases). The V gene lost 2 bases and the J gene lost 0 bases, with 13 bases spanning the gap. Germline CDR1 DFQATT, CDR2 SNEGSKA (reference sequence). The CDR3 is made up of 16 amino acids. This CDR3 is CSARKTGTANTGELFF. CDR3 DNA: TGCAGTGCTAGAAAGACAGGAACCGCGAACACCGGGGAGCTGTTTTTT.

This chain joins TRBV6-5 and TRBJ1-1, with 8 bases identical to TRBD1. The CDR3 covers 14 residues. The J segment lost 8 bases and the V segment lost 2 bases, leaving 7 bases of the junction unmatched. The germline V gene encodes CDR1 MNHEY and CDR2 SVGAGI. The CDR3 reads CASSYDRTGLEAFF. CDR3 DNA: TGTGCCAGCAGTTACGATAGGACAGGGCTGGAAGCTTTCTTT.

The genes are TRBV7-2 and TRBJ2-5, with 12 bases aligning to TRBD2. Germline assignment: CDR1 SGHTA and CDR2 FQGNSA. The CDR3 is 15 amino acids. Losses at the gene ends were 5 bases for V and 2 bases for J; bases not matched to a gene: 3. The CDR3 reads CASSQLAGGQETQYF. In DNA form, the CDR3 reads TGTGCCAGCAGCCAACTAGCGGGGGGTCAAGAGACCCAGTACTTC.

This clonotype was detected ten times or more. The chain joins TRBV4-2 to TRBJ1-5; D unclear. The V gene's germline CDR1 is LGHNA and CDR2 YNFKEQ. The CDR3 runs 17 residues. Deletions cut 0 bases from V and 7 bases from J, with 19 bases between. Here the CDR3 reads CASSQDLKRAPLQPQHF. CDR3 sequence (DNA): TGTGCCAGCAGCCAAGATCTAAAGAGGGCGCCTTTGCAGCCCCAGCATTTT.

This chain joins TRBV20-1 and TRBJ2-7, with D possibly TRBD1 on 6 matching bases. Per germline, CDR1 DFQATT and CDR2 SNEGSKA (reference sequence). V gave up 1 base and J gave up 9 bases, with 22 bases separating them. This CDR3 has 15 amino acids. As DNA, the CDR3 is TGCAGTGCTAGAGCGGTCGCGACAGGTCAATCCCGGCAGTACTTC. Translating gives CSARAVATGQSRQYF.

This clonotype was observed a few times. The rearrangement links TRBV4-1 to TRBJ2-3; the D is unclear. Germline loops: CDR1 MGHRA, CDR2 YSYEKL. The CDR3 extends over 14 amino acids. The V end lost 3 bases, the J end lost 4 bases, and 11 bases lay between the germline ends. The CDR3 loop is CASSQAIPPDTQYF. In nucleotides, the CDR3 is TGCGCCAGCAGCCAGGCAATACCCCCAGATACGCAGTATTTT.

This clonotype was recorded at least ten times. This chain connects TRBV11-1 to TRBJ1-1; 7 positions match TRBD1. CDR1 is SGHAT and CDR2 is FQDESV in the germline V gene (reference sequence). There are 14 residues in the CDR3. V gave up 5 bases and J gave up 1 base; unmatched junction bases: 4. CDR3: CASSRDRANTEAFF. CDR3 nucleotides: TGTGCCAGCAGCCGGGACAGAGCGAACACTGAAGCTTTCTTT.

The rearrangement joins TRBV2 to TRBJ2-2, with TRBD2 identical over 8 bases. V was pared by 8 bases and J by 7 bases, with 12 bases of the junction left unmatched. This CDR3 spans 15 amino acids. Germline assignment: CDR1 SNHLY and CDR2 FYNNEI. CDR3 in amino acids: CASSKISGKGGELFF. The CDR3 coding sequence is TGTGCCAGCTCTAAGATTAGCGGGAAAGGCGGGGAGCTGTTTTTT.

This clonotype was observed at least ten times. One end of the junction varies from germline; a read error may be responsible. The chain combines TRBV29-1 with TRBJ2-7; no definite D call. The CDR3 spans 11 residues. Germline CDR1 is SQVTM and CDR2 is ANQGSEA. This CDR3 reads CGVTSAYEQYF. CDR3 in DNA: TGTGGTGTGACTTCCGCCTACGAGCAGTACTTC.

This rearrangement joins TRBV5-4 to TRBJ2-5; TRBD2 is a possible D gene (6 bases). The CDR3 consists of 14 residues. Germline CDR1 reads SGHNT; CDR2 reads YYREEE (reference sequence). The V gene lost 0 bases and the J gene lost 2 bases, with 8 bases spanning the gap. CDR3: CASSLGREQETQYF. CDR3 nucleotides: TGTGCCAGCAGCTTGGGGCGGGAACAAGAGACCCAGTACTTC. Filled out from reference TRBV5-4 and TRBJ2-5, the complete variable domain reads ETGVTQSPTHLIKTRGQQVTLRCSSQSGHNTVSWYQQALGQGPQFIFQYYREEENGRGNFPPRFSGLQFPNYSSELNVNALELDDSALYLCASSLGREQETQYFGPGTRLLVL.

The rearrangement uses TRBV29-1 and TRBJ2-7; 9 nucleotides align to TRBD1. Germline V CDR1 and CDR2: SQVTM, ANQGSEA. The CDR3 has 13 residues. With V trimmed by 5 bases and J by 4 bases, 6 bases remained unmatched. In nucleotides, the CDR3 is TGCAGCGTTCAGACGGACAGGGGATACGAGCAGTACTTC. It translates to CSVQTDRGYEQYF.

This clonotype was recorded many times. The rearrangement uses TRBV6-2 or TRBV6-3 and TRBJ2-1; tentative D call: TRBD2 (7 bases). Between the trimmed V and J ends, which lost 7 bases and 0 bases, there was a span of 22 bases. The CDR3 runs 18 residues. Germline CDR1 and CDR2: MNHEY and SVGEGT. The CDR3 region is CASIGSGGRPSSYNEQFF. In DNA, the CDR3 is TGTGCCAGCATCGGTTCGGGGGGCCGTCCAAGCTCCTACAATGAGCAGTTCTTC.

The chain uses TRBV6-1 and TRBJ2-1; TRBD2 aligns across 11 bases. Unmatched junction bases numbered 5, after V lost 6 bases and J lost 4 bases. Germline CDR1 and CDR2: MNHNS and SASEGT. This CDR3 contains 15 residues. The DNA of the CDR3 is TGTGCCAGCAGAAACCTAGCGGGAGGTTACAATGAGCAGTTCTTC. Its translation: CASRNLAGGYNEQFF.

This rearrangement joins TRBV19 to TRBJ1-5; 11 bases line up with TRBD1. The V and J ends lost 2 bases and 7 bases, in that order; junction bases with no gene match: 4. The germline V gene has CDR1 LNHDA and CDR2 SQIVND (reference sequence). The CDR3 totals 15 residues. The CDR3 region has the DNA TGTGCCAGTAGTATAATGGGACAGGGGGGGCAGCCCCAGCATTTT. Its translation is CASSIMGQGGQPQHF. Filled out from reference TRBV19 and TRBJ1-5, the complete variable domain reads DGGITQSPKYLFRKEGQNVTLSCEQNLNHDAMYWYRQDPGQGLRLIYYSQIVNDFQKGDIAEGYSVSREKKESFPLTVTSAQKNPTAFYLCASSIMGQGGQPQHFGDGTRLSIL.

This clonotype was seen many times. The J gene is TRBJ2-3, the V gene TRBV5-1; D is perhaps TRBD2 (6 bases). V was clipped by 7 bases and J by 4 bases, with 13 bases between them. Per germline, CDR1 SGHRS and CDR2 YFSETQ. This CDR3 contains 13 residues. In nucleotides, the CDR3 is TGCGCCAGCCGCCGGGAGAGTGCAGATACGCAGTATTTT. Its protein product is CASRRESADTQYF.

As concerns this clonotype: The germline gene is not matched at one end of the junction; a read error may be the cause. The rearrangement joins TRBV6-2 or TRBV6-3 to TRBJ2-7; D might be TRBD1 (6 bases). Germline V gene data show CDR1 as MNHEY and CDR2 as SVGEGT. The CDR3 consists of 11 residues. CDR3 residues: CAIPRTDEQYF. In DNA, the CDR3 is TGCGCGATACCCCGGACAGACGAGCAGTACTTC.

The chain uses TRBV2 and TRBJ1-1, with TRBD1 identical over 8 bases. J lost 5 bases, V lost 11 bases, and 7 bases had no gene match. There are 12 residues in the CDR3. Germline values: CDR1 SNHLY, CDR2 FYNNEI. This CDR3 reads CAGRQGKTEAFF. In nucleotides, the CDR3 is TGTGCCGGCCGACAGGGGAAGACTGAAGCTTTCTTT. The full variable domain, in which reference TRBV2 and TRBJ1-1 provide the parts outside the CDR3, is EPEVTQTPSHQVTQMGQEVILRCVPISNHLYFYWYRQILGQKVEFLVSFYNNEISEKSEIFDDQFSVERPDGSNFTLKIRSTKLEDSAMYFCAGRQGKTEAFFGQGTRLTVV.

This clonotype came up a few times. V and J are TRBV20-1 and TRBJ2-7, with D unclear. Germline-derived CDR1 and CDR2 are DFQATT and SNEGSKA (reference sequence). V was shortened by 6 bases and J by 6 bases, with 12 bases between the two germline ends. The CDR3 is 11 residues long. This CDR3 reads CSARAVPEQYF. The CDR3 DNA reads TGCAGTGCCCGTGCGGTCCCCGAGCAGTACTTC.

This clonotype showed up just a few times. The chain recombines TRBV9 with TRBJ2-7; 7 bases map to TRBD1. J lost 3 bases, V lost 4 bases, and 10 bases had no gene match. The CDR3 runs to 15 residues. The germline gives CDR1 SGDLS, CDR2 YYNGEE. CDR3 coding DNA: TGTGCCAGCAGCAAAAGACAGGGTAATAGCTACGAGCAGTACTTC. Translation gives CASSKRQGNSYEQYF.

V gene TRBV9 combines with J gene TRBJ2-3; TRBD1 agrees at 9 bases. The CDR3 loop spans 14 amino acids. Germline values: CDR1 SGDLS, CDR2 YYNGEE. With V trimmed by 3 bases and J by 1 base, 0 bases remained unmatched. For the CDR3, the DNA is TGTGCCAGCAGCGGGACAGGGGGCACAGATACGCAGTATTTT. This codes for CASSGTGGTDTQYF.

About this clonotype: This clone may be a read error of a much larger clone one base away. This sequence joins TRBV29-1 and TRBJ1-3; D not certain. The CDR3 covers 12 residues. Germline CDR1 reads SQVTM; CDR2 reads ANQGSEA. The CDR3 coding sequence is TGCGGCAAGCAAGCGGGTGGAAACACCATATATTTT. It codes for CGKQAGGNTIYF.

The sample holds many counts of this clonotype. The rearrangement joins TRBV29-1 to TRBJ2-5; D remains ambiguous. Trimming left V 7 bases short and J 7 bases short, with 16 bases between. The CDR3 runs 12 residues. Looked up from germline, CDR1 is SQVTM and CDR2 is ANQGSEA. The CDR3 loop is CSAEEQLGTQYF. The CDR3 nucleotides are TGCAGCGCCGAGGAACAGCTTGGGACCCAGTACTTC. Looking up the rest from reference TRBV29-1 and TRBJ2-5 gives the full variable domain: SAVISQKPSRDICQRGTSLTIQCQVDSQVTMMFWYRQQPGQSLTLIATANQGSEATYESGFVIDKFPISRPNLTFSTLTVSNMSPEDSSIYLCSAEEQLGTQYFGPGTRLLVL.

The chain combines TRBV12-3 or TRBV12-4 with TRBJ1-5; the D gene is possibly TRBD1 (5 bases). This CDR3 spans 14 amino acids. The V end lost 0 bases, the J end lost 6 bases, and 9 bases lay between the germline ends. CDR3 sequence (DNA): TGTGCCAGCAGTTTAGCGCGTGGGGGTCAGCCCCAGCATTTT. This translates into CASSLARGGQPQHF.